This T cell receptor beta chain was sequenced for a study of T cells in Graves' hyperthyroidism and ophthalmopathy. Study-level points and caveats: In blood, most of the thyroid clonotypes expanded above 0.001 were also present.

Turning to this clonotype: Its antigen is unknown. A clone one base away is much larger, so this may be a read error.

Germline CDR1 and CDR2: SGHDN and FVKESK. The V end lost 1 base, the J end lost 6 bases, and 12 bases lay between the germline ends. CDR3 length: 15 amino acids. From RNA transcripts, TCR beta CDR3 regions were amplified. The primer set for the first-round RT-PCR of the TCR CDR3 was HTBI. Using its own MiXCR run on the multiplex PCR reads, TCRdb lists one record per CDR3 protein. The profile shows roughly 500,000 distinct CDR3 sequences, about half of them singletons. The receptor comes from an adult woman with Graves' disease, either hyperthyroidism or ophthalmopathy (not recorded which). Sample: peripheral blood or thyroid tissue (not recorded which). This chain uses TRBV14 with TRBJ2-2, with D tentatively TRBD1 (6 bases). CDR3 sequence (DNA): TGTGCCAGCAGCCAAGTCGGGACATACGCCGGGGAGCTGTTTTTT. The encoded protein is CASSQVGTYAGELFF.